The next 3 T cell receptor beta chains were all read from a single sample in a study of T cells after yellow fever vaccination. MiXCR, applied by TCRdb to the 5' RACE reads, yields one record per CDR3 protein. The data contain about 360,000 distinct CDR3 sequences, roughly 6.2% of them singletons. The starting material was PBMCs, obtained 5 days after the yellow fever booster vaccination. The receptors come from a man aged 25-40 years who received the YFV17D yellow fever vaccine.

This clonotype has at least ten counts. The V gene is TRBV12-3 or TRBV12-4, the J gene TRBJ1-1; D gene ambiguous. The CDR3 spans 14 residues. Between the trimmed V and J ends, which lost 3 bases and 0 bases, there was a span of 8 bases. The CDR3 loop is CASSFSGMNTEAFF. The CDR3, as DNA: TGTGCCAGCAGTTTTTCCGGAATGAACACTGAAGCTTTCTTT.

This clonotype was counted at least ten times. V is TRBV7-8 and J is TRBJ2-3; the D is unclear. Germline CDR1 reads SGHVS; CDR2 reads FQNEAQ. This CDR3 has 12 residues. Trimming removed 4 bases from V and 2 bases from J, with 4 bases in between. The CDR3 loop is CASSYYTDTQYF. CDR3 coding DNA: TGTGCCAGCAGCTACTACACAGATACGCAGTATTTT.

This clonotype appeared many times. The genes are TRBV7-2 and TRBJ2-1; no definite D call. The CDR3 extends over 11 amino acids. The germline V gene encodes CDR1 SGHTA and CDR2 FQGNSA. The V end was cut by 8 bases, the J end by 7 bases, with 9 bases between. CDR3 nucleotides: TGTGCCAGCGTGGAGTGGAATGAGCAGTTCTTC. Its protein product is CASVEWNEQFF.